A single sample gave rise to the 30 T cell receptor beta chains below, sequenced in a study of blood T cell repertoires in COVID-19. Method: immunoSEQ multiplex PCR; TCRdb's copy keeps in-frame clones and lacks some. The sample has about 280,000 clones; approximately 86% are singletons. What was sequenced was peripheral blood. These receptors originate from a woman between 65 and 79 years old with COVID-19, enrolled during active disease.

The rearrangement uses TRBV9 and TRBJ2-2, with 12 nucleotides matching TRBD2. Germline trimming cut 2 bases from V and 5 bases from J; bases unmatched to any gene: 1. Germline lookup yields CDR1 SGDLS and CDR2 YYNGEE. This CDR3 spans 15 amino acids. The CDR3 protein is CASSVGLAGTGELFF. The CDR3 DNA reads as TGTGCCAGCAGCGTTGGACTAGCGGGGACCGGGGAGCTGTTTTTT.

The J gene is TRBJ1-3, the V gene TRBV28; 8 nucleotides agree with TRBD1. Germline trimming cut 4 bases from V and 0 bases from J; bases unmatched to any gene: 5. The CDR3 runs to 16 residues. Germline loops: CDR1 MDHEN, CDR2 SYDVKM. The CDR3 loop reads CASSWGTGLSGNTIYF. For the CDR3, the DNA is TGTGCCAGCAGTTGGGGGACAGGCCTCTCTGGAAACACCATATATTTT. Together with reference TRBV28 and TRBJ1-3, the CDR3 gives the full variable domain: DVKVTQSSRYLVKRTGEKVFLECVQDMDHENMFWYRQDPGLGLRLIYFSYDVKMKEKGDIPEGYSVSREKKERFSLILESASTNQTSMYLCASSWGTGLSGNTIYFGEGSWLTVV.

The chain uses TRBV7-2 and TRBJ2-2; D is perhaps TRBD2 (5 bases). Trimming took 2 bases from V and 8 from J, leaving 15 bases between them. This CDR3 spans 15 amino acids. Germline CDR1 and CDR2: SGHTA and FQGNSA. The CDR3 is CASSLIPGELGELFF. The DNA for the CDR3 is TGTGCCAGCAGCTTAATCCCTGGGGAGTTGGGGGAGCTGTTTTTT.

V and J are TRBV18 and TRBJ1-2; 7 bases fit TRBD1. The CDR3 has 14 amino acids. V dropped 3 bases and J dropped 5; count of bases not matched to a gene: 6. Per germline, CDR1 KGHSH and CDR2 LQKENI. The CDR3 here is CASSPERGRYGYTF. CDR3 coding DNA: TGTGCCAGCTCACCTGAAAGGGGGCGTTATGGCTACACCTTC.

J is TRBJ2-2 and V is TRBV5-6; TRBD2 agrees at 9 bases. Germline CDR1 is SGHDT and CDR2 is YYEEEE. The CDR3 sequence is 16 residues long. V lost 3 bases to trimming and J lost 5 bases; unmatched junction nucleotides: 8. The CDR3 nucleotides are TGTGCCAGCAGCTGGGGACTAGCCGGGGGAACCGGGGAGCTGTTTTTT. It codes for CASSWGLAGGTGELFF.

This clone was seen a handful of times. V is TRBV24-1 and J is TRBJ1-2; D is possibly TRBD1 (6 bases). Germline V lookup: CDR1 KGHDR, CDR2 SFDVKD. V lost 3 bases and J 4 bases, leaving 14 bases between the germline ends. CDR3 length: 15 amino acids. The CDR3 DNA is TGTGCCACCAGTGATCCCCGGGACATCGTCTATGGCTACACCTTC. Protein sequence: CATSDPRDIVYGYTF.

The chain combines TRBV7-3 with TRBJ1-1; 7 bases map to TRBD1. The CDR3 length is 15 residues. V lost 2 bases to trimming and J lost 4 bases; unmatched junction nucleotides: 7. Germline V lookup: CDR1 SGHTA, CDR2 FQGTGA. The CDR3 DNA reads TGTGCCAGCAGCTTATCCGCGGGACAGACCACTGAAGCTTTCTTT. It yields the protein CASSLSAGQTTEAFF. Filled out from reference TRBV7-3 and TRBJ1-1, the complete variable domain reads GAGVSQTPSNKVTEKGKYVELRCDPISGHTALYWYRQSLGQGPEFLIYFQGTGAADDSGLPNDRFFAVRPEGSVSTLKIQRTERGDSAVYLCASSLSAGQTTEAFFGQGTRLTVV.

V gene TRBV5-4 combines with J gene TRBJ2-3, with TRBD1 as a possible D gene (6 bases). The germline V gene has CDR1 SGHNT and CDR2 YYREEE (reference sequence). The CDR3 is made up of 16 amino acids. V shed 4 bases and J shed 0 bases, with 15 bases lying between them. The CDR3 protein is CASSPQDSPSTDTQYF. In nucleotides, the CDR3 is TGTGCCAGCAGCCCTCAGGACAGCCCTAGCACAGATACGCAGTATTTT.

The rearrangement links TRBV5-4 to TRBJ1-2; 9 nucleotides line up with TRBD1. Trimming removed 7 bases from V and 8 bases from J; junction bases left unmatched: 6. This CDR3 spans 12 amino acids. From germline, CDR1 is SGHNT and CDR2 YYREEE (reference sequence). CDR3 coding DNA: TGTGCCAGCTGGGGACAGGGAGAAGGCTACACCTTC. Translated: CASWGQGEGYTF. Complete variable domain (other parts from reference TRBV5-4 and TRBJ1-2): ETGVTQSPTHLIKTRGQQVTLRCSSQSGHNTVSWYQQALGQGPQFIFQYYREEENGRGNFPPRFSGLQFPNYSSELNVNALELDDSALYLCASWGQGEGYTFGSGTRLTVV.

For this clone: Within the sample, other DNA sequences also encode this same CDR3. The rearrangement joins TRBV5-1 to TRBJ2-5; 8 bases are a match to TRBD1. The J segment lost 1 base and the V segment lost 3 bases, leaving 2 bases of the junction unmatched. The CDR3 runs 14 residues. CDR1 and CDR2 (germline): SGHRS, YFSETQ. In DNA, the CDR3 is TGCGCCAGCAGCTCCGGACAGGGCCAAGAGACCCAGTACTTC. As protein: CASSSGQGQETQYF.

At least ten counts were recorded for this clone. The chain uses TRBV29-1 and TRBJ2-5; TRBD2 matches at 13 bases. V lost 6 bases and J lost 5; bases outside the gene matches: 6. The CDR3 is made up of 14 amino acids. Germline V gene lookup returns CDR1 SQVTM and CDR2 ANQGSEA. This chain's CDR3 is CSVRTSGGVETQYF. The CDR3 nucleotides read TGCAGCGTCCGGACTAGCGGGGGTGTGGAGACCCAGTACTTC.

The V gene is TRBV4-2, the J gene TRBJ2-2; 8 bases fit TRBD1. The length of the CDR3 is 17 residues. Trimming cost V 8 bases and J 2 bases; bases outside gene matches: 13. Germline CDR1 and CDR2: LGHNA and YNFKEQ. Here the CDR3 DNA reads TGTGCCAGCGGCCCAAGACCACAGGGGGAAAACACCGGGGAGCTGTTTTTT. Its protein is CASGPRPQGENTGELFF.

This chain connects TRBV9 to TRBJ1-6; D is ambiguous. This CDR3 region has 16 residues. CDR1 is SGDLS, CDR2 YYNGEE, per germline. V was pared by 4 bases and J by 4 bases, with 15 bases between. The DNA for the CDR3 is TGTGCCAGCAGCCCGGGTAGCGATGGATATAATTCACCCCTCCACTTT. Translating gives CASSPGSDGYNSPLHF.

CDR3 sequence: CASSPRQGAEGNTIYF. Written as DNA, the CDR3 is TGTGCCAGTAGTCCCCGACAGGGGGCCGAAGGAAACACCATATATTTT. The chain combines TRBV19 with TRBJ1-3, with TRBD1 identical over 10 bases. Trimming removed 5 bases from V and 4 bases from J; junction bases left unmatched: 8. This CDR3 contains 16 residues. The germline V gene has CDR1 LNHDA and CDR2 SQIVND (reference sequence).

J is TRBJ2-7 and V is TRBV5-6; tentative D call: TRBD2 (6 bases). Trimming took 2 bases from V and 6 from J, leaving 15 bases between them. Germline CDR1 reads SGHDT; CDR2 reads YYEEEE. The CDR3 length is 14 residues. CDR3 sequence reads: CASSFGTGVVEQYF. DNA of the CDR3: TGTGCCAGCAGCTTCGGGACGGGGGTCGTCGAGCAGTACTTC.

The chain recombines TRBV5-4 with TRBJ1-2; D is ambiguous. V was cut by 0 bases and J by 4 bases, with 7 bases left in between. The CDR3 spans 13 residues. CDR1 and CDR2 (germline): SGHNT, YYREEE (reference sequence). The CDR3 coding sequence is TGTGCCAGCAGCTTGGAACAGAGCTATGGCTACACCTTC. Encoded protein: CASSLEQSYGYTF.

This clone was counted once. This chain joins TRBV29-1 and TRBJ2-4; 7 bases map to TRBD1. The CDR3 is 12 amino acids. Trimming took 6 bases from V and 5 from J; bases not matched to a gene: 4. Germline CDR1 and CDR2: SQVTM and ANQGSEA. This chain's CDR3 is CSVRDSQNIQYF. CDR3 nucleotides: TGCAGCGTCCGGGACAGCCAAAACATTCAGTACTTC.

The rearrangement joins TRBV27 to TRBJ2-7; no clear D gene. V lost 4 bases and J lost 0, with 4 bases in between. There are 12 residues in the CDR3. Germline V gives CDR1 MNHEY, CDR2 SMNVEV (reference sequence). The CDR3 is CASSSHSYEQYF. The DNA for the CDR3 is TGTGCCAGCAGTTCACACTCCTACGAGCAGTACTTC.

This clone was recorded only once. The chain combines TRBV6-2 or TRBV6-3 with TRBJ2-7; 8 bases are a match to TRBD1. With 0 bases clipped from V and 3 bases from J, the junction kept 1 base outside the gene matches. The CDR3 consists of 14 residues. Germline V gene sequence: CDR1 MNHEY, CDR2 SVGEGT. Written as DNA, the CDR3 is TGTGCCAGCAGTTACTCCAGGGGGCACTACGAGCAGTACTTC. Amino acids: CASSYSRGHYEQYF.

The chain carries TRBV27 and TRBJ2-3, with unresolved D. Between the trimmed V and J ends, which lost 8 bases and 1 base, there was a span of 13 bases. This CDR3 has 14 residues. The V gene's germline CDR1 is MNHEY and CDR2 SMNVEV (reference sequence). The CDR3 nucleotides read TGTGCCAGCGCCGCGGCGGCTCGCACAGATACGCAGTATTTT. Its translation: CASAAAARTDTQYF.

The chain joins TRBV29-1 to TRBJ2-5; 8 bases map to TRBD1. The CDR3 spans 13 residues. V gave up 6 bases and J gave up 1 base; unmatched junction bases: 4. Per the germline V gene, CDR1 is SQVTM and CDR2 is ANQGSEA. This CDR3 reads CSVNRGSQETQYF. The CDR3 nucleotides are TGCAGCGTGAACAGGGGGAGCCAAGAGACCCAGTACTTC.

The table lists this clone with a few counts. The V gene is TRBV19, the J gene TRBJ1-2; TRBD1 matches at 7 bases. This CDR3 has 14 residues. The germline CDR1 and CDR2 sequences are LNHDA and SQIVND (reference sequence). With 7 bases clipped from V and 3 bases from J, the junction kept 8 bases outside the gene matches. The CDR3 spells CASTLQGRDYGYTF. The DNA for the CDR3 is TGTGCCAGTACTCTACAGGGGCGGGACTATGGCTACACCTTC.

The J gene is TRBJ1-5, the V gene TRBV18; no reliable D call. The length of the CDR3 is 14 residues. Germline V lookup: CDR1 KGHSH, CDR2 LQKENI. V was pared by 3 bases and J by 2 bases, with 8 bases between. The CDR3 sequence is CASSPSGGNQPQHF. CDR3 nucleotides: TGTGCCAGCTCACCGAGCGGAGGCAATCAGCCCCAGCATTTT. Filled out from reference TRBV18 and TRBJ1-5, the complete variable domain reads NAGVMQNPRHLVRRRGQEARLRCSPMKGHSHVYWYRQLPEEGLKFMVYLQKENIIDESGMPKERFSAEFPKEGPSILRIQQVVRGDSAAYFCASSPSGGNQPQHFGDGTRLSIL.

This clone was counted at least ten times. The CDR3 protein is CASSVMTGGTDTQYF. DNA of the CDR3: TGTGCCAGCAGCGTAATGACAGGGGGCACAGATACGCAGTATTTT. This sequence joins TRBV9 and TRBJ2-3, with 8 nucleotides matching TRBD1. The V and J ends lost 1 base and 1 base, in that order; junction bases with no gene match: 2. The V gene's germline CDR1 is SGDLS and CDR2 YYNGEE. This CDR3 contains 15 residues.

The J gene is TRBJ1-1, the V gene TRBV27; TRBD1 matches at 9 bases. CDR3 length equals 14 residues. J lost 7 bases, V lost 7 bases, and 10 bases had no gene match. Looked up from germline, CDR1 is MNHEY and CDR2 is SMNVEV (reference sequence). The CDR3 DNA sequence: TGTGCCAGCAAAGTACAGGGGGCGCGTGGTGAAGCTTTCTTT. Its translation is CASKVQGARGEAFF.

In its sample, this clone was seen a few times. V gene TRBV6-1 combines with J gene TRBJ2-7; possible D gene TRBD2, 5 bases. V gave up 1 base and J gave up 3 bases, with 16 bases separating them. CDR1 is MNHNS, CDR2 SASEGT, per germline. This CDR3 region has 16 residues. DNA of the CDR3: TGTGCCAGCAGTGAAGTTCGTTTCGGGATTTACTACGAGCAGTACTTC. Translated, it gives CASSEVRFGIYYEQYF.

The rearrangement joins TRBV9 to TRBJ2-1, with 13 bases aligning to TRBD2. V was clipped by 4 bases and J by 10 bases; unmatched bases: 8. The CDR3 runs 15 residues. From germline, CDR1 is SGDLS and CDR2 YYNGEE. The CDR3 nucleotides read TGTGCCAGCAGCCGGACTAGCGGGGGCGGACAGGAGCAGTTCTTC. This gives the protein CASSRTSGGGQEQFF.

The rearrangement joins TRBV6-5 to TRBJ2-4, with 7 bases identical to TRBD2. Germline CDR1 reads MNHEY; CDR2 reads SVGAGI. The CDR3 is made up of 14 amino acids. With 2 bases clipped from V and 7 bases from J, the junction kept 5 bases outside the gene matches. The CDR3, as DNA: TGTGCCAGCAGTTACGGTGCGGGGGAGAACATTCAGTACTTC. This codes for CASSYGAGENIQYF.

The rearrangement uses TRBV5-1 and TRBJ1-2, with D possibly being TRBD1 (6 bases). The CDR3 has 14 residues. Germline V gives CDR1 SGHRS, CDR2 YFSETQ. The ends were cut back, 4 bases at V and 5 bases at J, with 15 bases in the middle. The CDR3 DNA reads TGCGCCAGCAGCCTCGGACAGCCCGAATATGGCTACACCTTC. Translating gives CASSLGQPEYGYTF.

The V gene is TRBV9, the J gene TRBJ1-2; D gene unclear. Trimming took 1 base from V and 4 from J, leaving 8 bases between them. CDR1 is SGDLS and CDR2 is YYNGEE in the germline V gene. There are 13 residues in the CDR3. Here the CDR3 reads CASSVTGSYGYTF. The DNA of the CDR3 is TGTGCCAGCAGCGTAACGGGGTCCTATGGCTACACCTTC.